Listed below are T cell receptor beta chains from one sample, sequenced in a study of cytomegalovirus exposure and HLA in healthy donors. TCRdb's table, derived via immunoSEQ multiplex PCR, lists solely in-frame clones and lacks some. The sample holds approximately 110,000 clones, over 60% seen once. Specimen: PBMCs. Every receptor here comes from a woman aged 25 to 45 in good health and CMV-seronegative. CDR3s include the opening cysteine and the closing phenylalanine or tryptophan. Fields, in order: D gene, J gene, clone size, V gene, CDR3 protein, CDR3 DNA. D genes are given only for firm matches. Rows may omit the clone size; those that give it use once, few, many or a size class.

D gene: NA; J gene: TRBJ2-3; clone size: NA; V gene: TRBV7-6; CDR3 protein: CASSELATSPTDTQYF; CDR3 DNA: TGTGCCAGCAGCGAACTAGCAACCTCCCCCACAGATACGCAGTATTTT
D gene: NA; J gene: TRBJ2-1; clone size: NA; V gene: TRBV25-1; CDR3 protein: CASRRGGEQFF; CDR3 DNA: TGTGCCAGCAGAAGGGGTGGTGAGCAGTTCTTC
D gene: NA; J gene: TRBJ2-7; clone size: NA; V gene: TRBV25-1; CDR3 protein: CASSRRSSYEQYF; CDR3 DNA: TGTGCCAGCAGTCGACGGAGCTCCTACGAGCAGTACTTC
D gene: TRBD2; J gene: TRBJ2-7; clone size: NA; V gene: TRBV6-1; CDR3 protein: CASSETLGGGHEQYF; CDR3 DNA: TGTGCCAGCAGTGAAACACTGGGGGGAGGGCACGAGCAGTACTTC
D gene: NA; J gene: TRBJ1-5; clone size: NA; V gene: TRBV5-4; CDR3 protein: CASSWVGVNQPQHF; CDR3 DNA: TGTGCCAGCAGCTGGGTAGGGGTCAATCAGCCCCAGCATTTT
D gene: NA; J gene: TRBJ2-1; clone size: once; V gene: TRBV10-3; CDR3 protein: CAIQGEGSYNEQFF; CDR3 DNA: TGTGCCATACAGGGGGAGGGCTCCTACAATGAGCAGTTCTTC
D gene: TRBD1; J gene: TRBJ1-1; clone size: NA; V gene: TRBV7-3; CDR3 protein: CASSLTGTGVYTEAFF; CDR3 DNA: TGTGCCAGCAGCTTAACGGGGACAGGGGTTTATACTGAAGCTTTCTTT
D gene: TRBD2; J gene: TRBJ2-5; clone size: once; V gene: TRBV28; CDR3 protein: CASTSGETQYF; CDR3 DNA: TGTGCCAGCACTAGCGGGGAGACCCAGTACTTC
D gene: TRBD2; J gene: TRBJ2-3; clone size: few; V gene: TRBV5-6; CDR3 protein: CASRLAGADTQYF; CDR3 DNA: TGTGCCAGCAGACTAGCGGGAGCAGATACGCAGTATTTT
D gene: TRBD1; J gene: TRBJ2-3; clone size: NA; V gene: TRBV29-1; CDR3 protein: CSVDSAFGTGSTDTQYF; CDR3 DNA: TGCAGCGTTGACTCTGCTTTCGGGACAGGGAGCACAGATACGCAGTATTTT
D gene: NA; J gene: TRBJ1-1; clone size: NA; V gene: TRBV2; CDR3 protein: CASSGVGGTEAFF; CDR3 DNA: TGTGCCAGCAGTGGAGTGGGGGGTACTGAAGCTTTCTTT
D gene: NA; J gene: TRBJ2-7; clone size: NA; V gene: TRBV15; CDR3 protein: CATRSDRRSHSYEQYF; CDR3 DNA: TGTGCCACCAGGTCAGATAGGAGGTCCCACTCCTACGAGCAGTACTTC
D gene: NA; J gene: TRBJ2-1; clone size: NA; V gene: TRBV15; CDR3 protein: CATSRSLLNNEQFF; CDR3 DNA: TGTGCCACCAGCAGGAGCCTCCTGAACAATGAGCAGTTCTTC
D gene: TRBD2; J gene: TRBJ2-1; clone size: NA; V gene: TRBV27; CDR3 protein: CASRGLAGSNEQFF; CDR3 DNA: TGTGCCAGCAGAGGACTAGCGGGAAGCAATGAGCAGTTCTTC
D gene: NA; J gene: TRBJ2-5; clone size: NA; V gene: TRBV5-1; CDR3 protein: CASSFGGQETQYF; CDR3 DNA: TGCGCCAGCAGCTTCGGGGGACAAGAGACCCAGTACTTC
D gene: NA; J gene: TRBJ2-2; clone size: NA; V gene: TRBV7-9; CDR3 protein: CASSFTGLTGGELFF; CDR3 DNA: TGTGCCAGCAGCTTTACAGGGCTCACGGGCGGGGAGCTGTTTTTT
D gene: TRBD1; J gene: TRBJ2-1; clone size: NA; V gene: TRBV5-4; CDR3 protein: CASSLGTGAYNEQFF; CDR3 DNA: TGTGCCAGCAGCTTAGGGACAGGGGCTTACAATGAGCAGTTCTTC
D gene: TRBD1; J gene: TRBJ2-7; clone size: NA; V gene: TRBV15; CDR3 protein: CATSSGTGSTYEQYF; CDR3 DNA: TGTGCCACCAGCAGTGGGACAGGTTCGACCTACGAGCAGTACTTC
D gene: TRBD1; J gene: TRBJ2-6; clone size: NA; V gene: TRBV5-4; CDR3 protein: CASSPGQASGANVPTF; CDR3 DNA: TGTGCCAGCAGCCCAGGACAGGCATCTGGGGCCAACGTCCCGACTTTC
D gene: TRBD2; J gene: TRBJ2-7; clone size: NA; V gene: TRBV27; CDR3 protein: CASSLSASGRYEQYF; CDR3 DNA: TGTGCCAGCAGTTTAAGTGCTAGCGGGAGATACGAGCAGTACTTC
D gene: TRBD1; J gene: TRBJ1-2; clone size: NA; V gene: TRBV18; CDR3 protein: CASSPGTVYGYTF; CDR3 DNA: TGTGCCAGCTCACCAGGGACAGTATATGGCTACACCTTC
D gene: TRBD1; J gene: TRBJ1-2; clone size: NA; V gene: TRBV6-5; CDR3 protein: CASKRDRGFDGYTF; CDR3 DNA: TGTGCCAGCAAAAGGGACAGGGGGTTCGATGGCTACACCTTC
D gene: NA; J gene: TRBJ1-2; clone size: NA; V gene: TRBV4-2; CDR3 protein: CASSQVSEQVGYTF; CDR3 DNA: TGTGCCAGCAGCCAAGTTTCCGAGCAAGTTGGCTACACCTTC
D gene: TRBD2; J gene: TRBJ2-1; clone size: few; V gene: TRBV9; CDR3 protein: CASSRSGMDYNEQFF; CDR3 DNA: TGTGCCAGCAGCAGGAGCGGGATGGACTACAATGAGCAGTTCTTC
D gene: TRBD1; J gene: TRBJ2-5; clone size: NA; V gene: TRBV7-3; CDR3 protein: CASSSMGDRETQYF; CDR3 DNA: TGTGCCAGCAGCTCAATGGGGGACAGAGAGACCCAGTACTTC
D gene: TRBD1; J gene: TRBJ2-1; clone size: few; V gene: TRBV30; CDR3 protein: CAWGQGRNNEQFF; CDR3 DNA: TGTGCCTGGGGACAGGGCAGAAACAATGAGCAGTTCTTC
D gene: TRBD1; J gene: TRBJ1-1; clone size: NA; V gene: TRBV30; CDR3 protein: CAWRDRVSSEAFF; CDR3 DNA: TGTGCCTGGAGGGACAGGGTTTCTTCTGAAGCTTTCTTT
D gene: TRBD2; J gene: TRBJ2-7; clone size: NA; V gene: TRBV25-1; CDR3 protein: CASSDGTSGSYEQYF; CDR3 DNA: TGTGCCAGCAGTGATGGGACTAGCGGGAGCTACGAGCAGTACTTC
D gene: NA; J gene: TRBJ1-6; clone size: NA; V gene: TRBV6-1; CDR3 protein: CASSPDWNSPLHF; CDR3 DNA: TGTGCCAGCAGCCCGGACTGGAATTCACCCCTCCACTTT
D gene: NA; J gene: TRBJ2-1; clone size: NA; V gene: TRBV7-2; CDR3 protein: CASSPRGFRYEQFF; CDR3 DNA: TGTGCCAGCAGCCCCCGTGGGTTCAGGTATGAGCAGTTCTTC
D gene: TRBD2; J gene: TRBJ2-4; clone size: NA; V gene: TRBV4-1; CDR3 protein: CASSQGLAGRNIQYF; CDR3 DNA: TGCGCCAGCAGCCAAGGACTAGCGGGAAGAAACATTCAGTACTTC
D gene: TRBD2; J gene: TRBJ2-5; clone size: NA; V gene: TRBV5-6; CDR3 protein: CASSKIGGEETQYF; CDR3 DNA: TGTGCCAGCAGCAAGATTGGGGGGGAGGAGACCCAGTACTTC
D gene: NA; J gene: TRBJ2-7; clone size: NA; V gene: TRBV19; CDR3 protein: CASSIGSGALHEQYF; CDR3 DNA: TGTGCCAGTAGTATCGGTTCAGGGGCACTCCACGAGCAGTACTTC
D gene: TRBD2; J gene: TRBJ2-2; clone size: NA; V gene: TRBV28; CDR3 protein: CASSSLAGNADGELFF; CDR3 DNA: TGTGCCAGCAGTTCCCTAGCGGGAAATGCTGACGGGGAGCTGTTTTTT
D gene: NA; J gene: TRBJ2-6; clone size: NA; V gene: TRBV5-6; CDR3 protein: CASSTWASGANVLTF; CDR3 DNA: TGTGCCAGCAGCACTTGGGCCTCTGGGGCCAACGTCCTGACTTTC
D gene: TRBD2; J gene: TRBJ2-1; clone size: NA; V gene: TRBV19; CDR3 protein: CASSFGLAGGYEQFF; CDR3 DNA: TGTGCCAGTAGTTTTGGGCTAGCGGGAGGATATGAGCAGTTCTTC
D gene: TRBD1; J gene: TRBJ1-1; clone size: NA; V gene: TRBV6-1; CDR3 protein: CASSADRGISTEAFF; CDR3 DNA: TGTGCCAGCAGTGCCGACAGGGGAATTAGCACTGAAGCTTTCTTT
D gene: TRBD1; J gene: TRBJ2-1; clone size: NA; V gene: TRBV7-9; CDR3 protein: CASSPAPGTGGQGDNEQFF; CDR3 DNA: TGTGCCAGCAGCCCCGCCCCCGGGACAGGGGGCCAGGGAGACAATGAGCAGTTCTTC
D gene: NA; J gene: TRBJ1-6; clone size: NA; V gene: TRBV28; CDR3 protein: CASSRGFTYNSPLHF; CDR3 DNA: TGTGCCAGCAGTCGGGGGTTCACCTATAATTCACCCCTCCACTTT
D gene: TRBD1; J gene: TRBJ2-3; clone size: NA; V gene: TRBV9; CDR3 protein: CASSLTMGTVLSGVTQYF; CDR3 DNA: TGTGCCAGCAGCTTAACTATGGGGACAGTCCTTAGTGGTGTTACGCAGTATTTT
D gene: NA; J gene: TRBJ2-7; clone size: NA; V gene: TRBV4-1; CDR3 protein: CASSHGGSYEQYF; CDR3 DNA: TGCGCCAGCAGCCATGGCGGCAGCTACGAGCAGTACTTC
D gene: TRBD1; J gene: TRBJ2-4; clone size: once; V gene: TRBV7-9; CDR3 protein: CASIPIPGGQGLAKNIQYF; CDR3 DNA: TGTGCCAGCATTCCGATTCCCGGTGGACAGGGGCTAGCCAAAAACATTCAGTACTTC
D gene: NA; J gene: TRBJ1-3; clone size: NA; V gene: TRBV29-1; CDR3 protein: CSVEGGVSGNTIYF; CDR3 DNA: TGCAGCGTCGAGGGGGGGGTTTCTGGAAACACCATATATTTT
D gene: TRBD1; J gene: TRBJ1-4; clone size: NA; V gene: TRBV19; CDR3 protein: CASSIGTATNEKLFF; CDR3 DNA: TGTGCCAGTAGTATCGGGACAGCAACTAATGAAAAACTGTTTTTT
D gene: NA; J gene: TRBJ2-1; clone size: NA; V gene: TRBV16; CDR3 protein: CASRQSSTGYNEQFF; CDR3 DNA: TGTGCCAGCAGACAAAGTTCGACAGGTTACAATGAGCAGTTCTTC
D gene: TRBD1; J gene: TRBJ2-5; clone size: NA; V gene: TRBV11-2; CDR3 protein: CASSFGDRGQETQYF; CDR3 DNA: TGTGCCAGCAGCTTCGGGGACAGGGGCCAAGAGACCCAGTACTTC
D gene: NA; J gene: TRBJ1-1; clone size: NA; V gene: TRBV10-3; CDR3 protein: CAISEPERRTEAFF; CDR3 DNA: TGTGCCATCAGTGAGCCGGAACGGAGGACTGAAGCTTTCTTT
D gene: NA; J gene: TRBJ1-1; clone size: few; V gene: TRBV6-1; CDR3 protein: CASSEADSWNTEAFF; CDR3 DNA: TGTGCCAGCAGTGAAGCCGACAGTTGGAACACTGAAGCTTTCTTT
D gene: TRBD1; J gene: TRBJ2-7; clone size: NA; V gene: TRBV27; CDR3 protein: CASTLKGTGAYEQYF; CDR3 DNA: TGTGCCAGCACCCTGAAAGGGACAGGGGCCTACGAGCAGTACTTC
D gene: TRBD1; J gene: TRBJ1-4; clone size: NA; V gene: TRBV30; CDR3 protein: CAWSTGTGGFRKLFF; CDR3 DNA: TGTGCCTGGAGTACCGGGACAGGGGGTTTCAGGAAACTGTTTTTT
D gene: TRBD2; J gene: TRBJ2-5; clone size: NA; V gene: TRBV27; CDR3 protein: CASSFGTSGREEETQYF; CDR3 DNA: TGTGCCAGCAGTTTCGGGACTAGCGGGAGGGAGGAAGAGACCCAGTACTTC
D gene: NA; J gene: TRBJ2-3; clone size: few; V gene: TRBV6-1; CDR3 protein: CASSEGGGWDTQYF; CDR3 DNA: TGTGCCAGCAGTGAAGGGGGAGGCTGGGATACGCAGTATTTT
D gene: NA; J gene: TRBJ2-7; clone size: NA; V gene: TRBV9; CDR3 protein: CASSGTDPSYEQYF; CDR3 DNA: TGTGCCAGCAGCGGGACAGATCCCTCCTACGAGCAGTACTTC